Shown below are 28 T cell receptor beta chains from a single sample sequenced in a study of T cell responses to AZD1222 COVID-19 vaccine. Some clones are missing from TCRdb's copy, which holds only in-frame ones; the method was immunoSEQ multiplex PCR. The repertoire holds about 130,000 clones, with approximately 91% as singletons. Sequencing was performed on peripheral blood, taken 28 days after the second AZD1222 dose. The receptors were gathered from an adult who received the AZD1222 COVID-19 vaccine.

This clone was observed a single time. This sequence joins TRBV5-1 and TRBJ2-6; D unresolved. V gave up 1 base and J gave up 0 bases, with 8 bases separating them. CDR3 length: 16 residues. CDR1 and CDR2 (germline): SGHRS, YFSETQ. CDR3 nucleotides: TGCGCCAGCAGCTTGTTGGGGAACTCTGGGGCCAACGTCCTGACTTTC. Its translation: CASSLLGNSGANVLTF. The full variable domain, with the rest looked up from reference TRBV5-1 and TRBJ2-6, is KAGVTQTPRYLIKTRGQQVTLSCSPISGHRSVSWYQQTPGQGLQFLFEYFSETQRNKGNFPGRFSGRQFSNSRSEMNVSTLELGDSALYLCASSLLGNSGANVLTFGAGSRLTVL.

J is TRBJ1-6 and V is TRBV7-8; D gene uncertain. Per the germline V gene, CDR1 is SGHVS and CDR2 is FQNEAQ. The CDR3 sequence is 15 residues long. With 2 bases removed from V and 9 bases from J, the gap between germline ends came to 14 bases. The CDR3 region is CASSLIAAGGSPLHF. The DNA of the CDR3 is TGTGCCAGCAGCTTAATAGCAGCCGGAGGTTCACCCCTCCACTTT.

The V and J genes are TRBV14 and TRBJ1-4; D is uncertain. With 2 bases removed from V and 4 bases from J, the gap between germline ends came to 11 bases. The germline V gene encodes CDR1 SGHDN and CDR2 FVKESK. The length of the CDR3 is 15 residues. The CDR3 DNA is TGTGCCAGCAGCCAAATAGGCCAGAGTAATGAAAAACTGTTTTTT. It is translated as CASSQIGQSNEKLFF.

The rearrangement joins TRBV5-1 to TRBJ2-3; D remains unclear. Trimming took off 2 bases at V and 2 bases at J, with 9 bases between the two ends. The CDR3 contains 14 residues. From germline, CDR1 is SGHRS and CDR2 YFSETQ. CDR3 bases: TGCGCCAGCAGCTTAACTACCCTCACAGATACGCAGTATTTT. As protein: CASSLTTLTDTQYF.

The chain recombines TRBV4-1 with TRBJ1-2, with 8 positions matching TRBD1. V dropped 1 base and J dropped 3; count of bases not matched to a gene: 4. This CDR3 comprises 15 residues. Germline assignment: CDR1 MGHRA and CDR2 YSYEKL. The CDR3 loop reads CASSQGTGNDYGYTF. DNA for the CDR3: TGCGCCAGCAGCCAAGGGACAGGGAACGACTATGGCTACACCTTC.

CDR3 nucleotides: TGTGCCAGCAGCTTAGGCCCTAGGAGCGGCAAAACCTACAATGAGCAGTTCTTC. Residues: CASSLGPRSGKTYNEQFF. V and J are TRBV7-2 and TRBJ2-1, with D maybe TRBD2 (5 bases). The CDR3 spans 18 residues. V lost 1 base and J lost 2, with 18 bases in between. The germline CDR1 and CDR2 sequences are SGHTA and FQGNSA.

The chain couples TRBV27 to TRBJ1-2; D may be TRBD1 (6 bases). Germline lookup yields CDR1 MNHEY and CDR2 SMNVEV (reference sequence). The CDR3 spans 13 residues. Between the trimmed V and J ends, which lost 5 bases and 6 bases, there was a span of 13 bases. The CDR3 loop reads CASSRGGWNGYTF. The CDR3 nucleotides are TGTGCCAGCAGTAGAGGGGGATGGAATGGCTACACCTTC.

This clone was seen only a few times. This sequence joins TRBV7-8 and TRBJ2-4; 13 positions match TRBD2. The V gene's germline CDR1 is SGHVS and CDR2 FQNEAQ. V was clipped by 5 bases and J by 1 base; unmatched bases: 8. The CDR3 extends over 18 amino acids. Here the CDR3 reads CASSKGTSGILAKNIQYF. CDR3 sequence (DNA): TGTGCCAGCAGCAAAGGGACTAGCGGGATCCTCGCCAAAAACATTCAGTACTTC.

This sequence joins TRBV19 and TRBJ2-3, with 13 bases lining up with TRBD2. The CDR3 has 20 residues. Germline V CDR1 and CDR2: LNHDA, SQIVND (reference sequence). V was clipped by 5 bases and J by 1 base; unmatched bases: 15. This CDR3 is CASSPRTSGRSLWGTDTQYF. The CDR3 nucleotides read TGTGCCAGTAGTCCGCGGACTAGCGGGAGATCGCTATGGGGCACAGATACGCAGTATTTT.

The chain carries TRBV7-5 and TRBJ1-2. TRBV7-5 is shown as a pseudogene. The CDR3 length is 15 residues. The CDR3 bases are TGTGCCAGAAGCCTTCGGGACGATCAACCGGGTGGCTACACCTTC. As protein: CARSLRDDQPGGYTF.

This clone was picked up a small number of times. V is TRBV5-8 and J is TRBJ1-5; D unresolved. Germline values: CDR1 SGHTS, CDR2 YDEGEE. V lost 2 bases and J lost 0, with 12 bases in between. This CDR3 is built from 16 residues. The CDR3 sequence: CASSFLVQYSNQPQHF. The CDR3 coding sequence is TGTGCCAGCAGCTTTTTGGTACAGTATAGCAATCAGCCCCAGCATTTT.

The chain joins TRBV7-8 to TRBJ2-7, with D tentatively TRBD1 (6 bases). This CDR3 is 15 amino acids long. Trimming took 4 bases from V and 7 from J, leaving 20 bases between them. Germline V gene sequence: CDR1 SGHVS, CDR2 FQNEAQ. The CDR3 loop reads CASSSDRTFGREQYF. The CDR3 nucleotides read TGTGCCAGCAGCTCCGACAGGACTTTTGGTCGGGAGCAGTACTTC.

This clone was detected once. This chain connects TRBV28 to TRBJ1-3; D unclear. The CDR3 sequence is 17 residues long. The ends were cut back, 5 bases at V and 5 bases at J, with 22 bases in the middle. In germline, CDR1 is MDHEN, CDR2 SYDVKM. The CDR3 region has the DNA TGTGCCAGCAGTCTCTCGATACTCTATAAAGATCGAAACACCATATATTTT. Its protein product is CASSLSILYKDRNTIYF. Full variable domain (outside the CDR3, taken from reference TRBV28 and TRBJ1-3): DVKVTQSSRYLVKRTGEKVFLECVQDMDHENMFWYRQDPGLGLRLIYFSYDVKMKEKGDIPEGYSVSREKKERFSLILESASTNQTSMYLCASSLSILYKDRNTIYFGEGSWLTVV.

The CDR3 here is CASSPTGDRGYTF. In DNA form, the CDR3 reads TGTGCCAGCAGCCCCACAGGGGACCGTGGCTACACCTTC. This sequence joins TRBV3-1 (or the pseudogene TRBV3-2) and TRBJ1-2; 7 nucleotides line up with TRBD1. Losses at the gene ends were 4 bases for V and 7 bases for J; bases not matched to a gene: 6. The CDR3 is 13 residues long. Germline values: CDR1 LGHDT, CDR2 YNNKEL (reference sequence).

This clone has only a few counts. The V gene is TRBV20-1, the J gene TRBJ2-1; D not certain. V shed 3 bases and J shed 10 bases, with 10 bases lying between them. Per the germline V gene, CDR1 is DFQATT and CDR2 is SNEGSKA (reference sequence). The CDR3 covers 11 residues. For the CDR3, the DNA is TGCAGTGCTAGTGACTCCAGGGAGCAGTTCTTC. It translates to CSASDSREQFF.

The V and J genes are TRBV18 and TRBJ1-1; possibly TRBD1 for D (6 bases). Trimming removed 4 bases from V and 7 bases from J, with 13 bases in between. There are 13 residues in the CDR3. Germline V lookup: CDR1 KGHSH, CDR2 LQKENI. The CDR3 reads CASSLQGDGEAFF. DNA for the CDR3: TGTGCCAGCTCACTACAGGGAGATGGTGAAGCTTTCTTT.

The rearrangement links TRBV4-1 to TRBJ1-4; D gene ambiguous. With 4 bases removed from V and 0 bases from J, the gap between germline ends came to 12 bases. The CDR3 is made up of 16 amino acids. CDR1 MGHRA and CDR2 YSYEKL come from the germline V gene. CDR3 bases: TGCGCCAGCAGCCCTTACGAACAGTCAACTAATGAAAAACTGTTTTTT. Translated: CASSPYEQSTNEKLFF.

This clone was counted between two and nine times. The chain couples TRBV2 to TRBJ1-2; no clear D gene. Germline-derived CDR1 and CDR2 are SNHLY and FYNNEI. V dropped 1 base and J dropped 2 bases, with 14 bases sitting between them. The CDR3 has 16 residues. CDR3 DNA: TGTGCCAGCAGTGAAGGGGGAGGCGGGGTAAACTATGGCTACACCTTC. Amino acids: CASSEGGGGVNYGYTF.

On this clone: One end of the junction varies from germline; a read error may be responsible. V usage is TRBV3-1 (or the pseudogene TRBV3-2) and J usage is TRBJ2-5, with D hard to call. CDR1 is LGHDT, CDR2 YNNKEL, per germline (reference sequence). The CDR3 loop spans 12 amino acids. This CDR3 reads CASSQDREAQYF. The CDR3 DNA is TGTGCCAGCAGCCAAGACCGAGAGGCCCAGTACTTC.

The rearrangement uses TRBV6-1 and TRBJ2-1; D is undetermined. This CDR3 spans 13 amino acids. Between the trimmed V and J ends, which lost 2 bases and 3 bases, there was a span of 5 bases. In germline, CDR1 is MNHNS, CDR2 SASEGT. The CDR3 DNA is TGTGCCAGCAGTGAAATGGGCTACAATGAGCAGTTCTTC. It translates to CASSEMGYNEQFF.

The chain's CDR3 is CASSAFGGNSPLHF. CDR3 bases: TGTGCCAGCAGTGCGTTCGGGGGAAATTCACCCCTCCACTTT. The chain is built from TRBV2 and TRBJ1-6; a weak D match, TRBD1 (5 bases). CDR3 length equals 14 residues. Germline V gene sequence: CDR1 SNHLY, CDR2 FYNNEI. Trimming stripped 4 bases from V and 7 bases from J, with 11 bases between.

The gene calls are TRBV2 and TRBJ2-4; 9 bases agree with TRBD1. Germline V CDR1 and CDR2: SNHLY, FYNNEI. Trimming at V came to 6 bases and at J to 0 bases, leaving 6 bases not matched to a gene. The length of the CDR3 is 16 residues. The CDR3 reads CASRPQGAVAKNIQYF. DNA of the CDR3: TGTGCCAGCAGACCACAGGGGGCTGTAGCCAAAAACATTCAGTACTTC.

The chain is built from TRBV5-6 and TRBJ2-5, with 9 bases aligning to TRBD2. Per germline, CDR1 SGHDT and CDR2 YYEEEE. The CDR3 consists of 15 residues. Unmatched junction bases numbered 7, after V lost 0 bases and J lost 7 bases. The CDR3 region has the DNA TGTGCCAGCAGCTTGGGGGGACTAGCCTACTCGACCCAGTACTTC. Translation: CASSLGGLAYSTQYF.

The V and J genes are TRBV3-1 (or the pseudogene TRBV3-2) and TRBJ2-3, with TRBD2 as a possible D gene (6 bases). CDR1 and CDR2 from the germline V gene are LGHDT and YNNKEL (reference sequence). V lost 4 bases to trimming and J lost 8 bases, with 19 bases between them. The CDR3 covers 15 residues. The DNA of the CDR3 is TGTGCCAGCAGCCCGAGGTCGGGAGTGGCAGGTACGCAGTATTTT. Protein sequence: CASSPRSGVAGTQYF.

The chain has TRBV24-1 and TRBJ2-1, with 8 bases aligning to TRBD2. Germline V lookup: CDR1 KGHDR, CDR2 SFDVKD. The V and J ends lost 9 bases and 7 bases, in that order; junction bases with no gene match: 7. The CDR3 contains 13 residues. In DNA, the CDR3 is TGTGCCACCTCCCGGGGGGGGGCGAATGAGCAGTTCTTC. Amino acids: CATSRGGANEQFF.

V and J are TRBV6-6 and TRBJ1-5; D is uncertain. The CDR3 is 12 amino acids. CDR1 and CDR2 from the germline V gene are MNHNY and SVGAGI (reference sequence). Trimming took off 5 bases at V and 6 bases at J, with 8 bases between the two ends. The CDR3: CASSQTRQPQHF. CDR3 bases: TGTGCCAGCAGTCAAACACGTCAGCCCCAGCATTTT.

This sequence joins TRBV7-8 and TRBJ2-2, with D tentatively TRBD1 or TRBD2 (5 bases each). V lost 0 bases to trimming and J lost 3 bases, with 11 bases between them. Germline V gene lookup returns CDR1 SGHVS and CDR2 FQNEAQ. This CDR3 region has 16 residues. This chain's CDR3 is CASSLALGTYTGELFF. The CDR3 region has the DNA TGTGCCAGCAGCTTAGCGTTAGGGACGTACACCGGGGAGCTGTTTTTT.

The gene calls are TRBV5-1 and TRBJ1-4, with D possibly matching TRBD1 (6 bases). V was clipped by 5 bases and J by 8 bases, with 16 bases between them. There are 14 residues in the CDR3. Germline V gene sequence: CDR1 SGHRS, CDR2 YFSETQ. The CDR3 protein is CASRITGSDEKLFF. The CDR3 DNA reads TGCGCCAGCAGAATAACAGGGTCGGACGAAAAACTGTTTTTT.